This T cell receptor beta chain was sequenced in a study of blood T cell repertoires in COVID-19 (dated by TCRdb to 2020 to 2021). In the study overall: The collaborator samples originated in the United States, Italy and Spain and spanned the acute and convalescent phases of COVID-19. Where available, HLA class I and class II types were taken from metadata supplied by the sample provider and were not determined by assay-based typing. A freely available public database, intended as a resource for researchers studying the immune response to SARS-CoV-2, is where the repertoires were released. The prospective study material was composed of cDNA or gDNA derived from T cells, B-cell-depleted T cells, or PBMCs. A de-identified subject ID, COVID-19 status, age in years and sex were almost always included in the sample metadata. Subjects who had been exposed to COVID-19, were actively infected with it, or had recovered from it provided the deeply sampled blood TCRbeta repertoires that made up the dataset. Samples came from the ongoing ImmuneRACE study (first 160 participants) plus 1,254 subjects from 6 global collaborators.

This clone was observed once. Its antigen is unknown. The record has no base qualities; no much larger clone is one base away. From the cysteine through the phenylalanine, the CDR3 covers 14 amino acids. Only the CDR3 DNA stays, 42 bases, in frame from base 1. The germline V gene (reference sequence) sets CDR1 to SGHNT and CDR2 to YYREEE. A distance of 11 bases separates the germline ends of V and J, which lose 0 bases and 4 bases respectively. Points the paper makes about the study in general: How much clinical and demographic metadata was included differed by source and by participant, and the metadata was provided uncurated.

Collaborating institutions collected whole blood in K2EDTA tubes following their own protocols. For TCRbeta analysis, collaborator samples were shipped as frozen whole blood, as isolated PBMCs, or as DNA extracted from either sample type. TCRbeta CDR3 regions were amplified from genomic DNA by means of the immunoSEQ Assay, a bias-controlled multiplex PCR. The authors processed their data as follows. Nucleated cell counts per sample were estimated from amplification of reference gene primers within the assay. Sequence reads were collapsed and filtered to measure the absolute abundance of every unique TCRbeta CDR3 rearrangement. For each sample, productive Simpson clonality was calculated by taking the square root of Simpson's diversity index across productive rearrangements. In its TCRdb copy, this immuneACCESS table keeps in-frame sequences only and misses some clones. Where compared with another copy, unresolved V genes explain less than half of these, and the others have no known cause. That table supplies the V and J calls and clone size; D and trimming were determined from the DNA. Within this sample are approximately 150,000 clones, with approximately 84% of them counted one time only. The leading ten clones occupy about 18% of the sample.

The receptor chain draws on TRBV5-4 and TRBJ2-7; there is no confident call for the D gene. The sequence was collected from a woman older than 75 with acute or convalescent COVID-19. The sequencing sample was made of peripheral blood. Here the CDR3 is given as CASSLAVPPYEQYF. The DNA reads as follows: TGTGCCAGCAGCTTGGCTGTCCCCCCGTACGAGCAGTACTTC.